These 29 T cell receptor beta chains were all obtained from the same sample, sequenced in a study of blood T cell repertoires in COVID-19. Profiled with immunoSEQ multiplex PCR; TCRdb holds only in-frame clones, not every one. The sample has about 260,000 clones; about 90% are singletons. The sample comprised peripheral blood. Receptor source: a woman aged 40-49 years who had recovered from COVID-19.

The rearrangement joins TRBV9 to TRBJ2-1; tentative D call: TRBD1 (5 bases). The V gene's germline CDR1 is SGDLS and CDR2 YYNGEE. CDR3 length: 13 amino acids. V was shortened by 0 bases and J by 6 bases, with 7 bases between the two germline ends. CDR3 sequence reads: CASSVGTPNEQFF. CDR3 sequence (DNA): TGTGCCAGCAGCGTAGGGACACCCAATGAGCAGTTCTTC.

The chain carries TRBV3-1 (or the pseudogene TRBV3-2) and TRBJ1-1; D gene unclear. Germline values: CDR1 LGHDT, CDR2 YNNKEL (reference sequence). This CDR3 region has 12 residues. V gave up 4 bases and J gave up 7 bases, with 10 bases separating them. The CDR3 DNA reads TGTGCCAGCAGCCCTCGTGGGCTTGAAGCTTTCTTT. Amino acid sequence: CASSPRGLEAFF.

In nucleotides, the CDR3 is TGTGCCAGCCGCCGCCGTTTATCTACCGGGACAGGGGGCGTCGGCTACACCTTC. It translates to CASRRRLSTGTGGVGYTF. The chain links TRBV6-2 or TRBV6-3 to TRBJ1-2; 12 bases are shared with TRBD1. Germline loops: CDR1 MNHEY, CDR2 SVGEGT. The CDR3 extends over 18 amino acids. V lost 8 bases to trimming and J lost 8 bases; unmatched junction nucleotides: 21.

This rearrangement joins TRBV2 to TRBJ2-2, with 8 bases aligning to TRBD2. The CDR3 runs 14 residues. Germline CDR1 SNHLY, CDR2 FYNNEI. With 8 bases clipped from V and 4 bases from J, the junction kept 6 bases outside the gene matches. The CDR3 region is CASVGLAFTGELFF. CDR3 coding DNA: TGTGCCAGCGTTGGACTAGCCTTCACCGGGGAGCTGTTTTTT.

The CDR3 spells CASSEPKGLSAEETQYF. CDR3 DNA sequence: TGTGCCAGCAGTGAGCCCAAGGGACTATCGGCCGAAGAGACCCAGTACTTC. The chain has TRBV2 and TRBJ2-5, with 7 bases matching TRBD2. Looked up from germline, CDR1 is SNHLY and CDR2 is FYNNEI. There are 17 residues in the CDR3. V gave up 3 bases and J gave up 3 bases; unmatched junction bases: 13. The variable domain in full, with the rest retrieved from reference TRBV2 and TRBJ2-5, is EPEVTQTPSHQVTQMGQEVILRCVPISNHLYFYWYRQILGQKVEFLVSFYNNEISEKSEIFDDQFSVERPDGSNFTLKIRSTKLEDSAMYFCASSEPKGLSAEETQYFGPGTRLLVL.

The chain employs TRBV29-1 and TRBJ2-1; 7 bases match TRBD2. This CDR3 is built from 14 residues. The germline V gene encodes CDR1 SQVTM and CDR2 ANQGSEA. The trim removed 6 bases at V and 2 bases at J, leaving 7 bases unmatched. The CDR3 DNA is TGCAGCGTCCTCAAGCGGGGCCCCTACAATGAGCAGTTCTTC. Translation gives CSVLKRGPYNEQFF.

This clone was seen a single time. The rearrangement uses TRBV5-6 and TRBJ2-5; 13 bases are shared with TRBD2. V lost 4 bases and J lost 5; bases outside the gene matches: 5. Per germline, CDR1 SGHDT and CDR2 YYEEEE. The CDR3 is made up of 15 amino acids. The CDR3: CASSQTSGGRETQYF. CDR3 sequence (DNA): TGTGCCAGCAGCCAGACTAGCGGGGGGCGGGAGACCCAGTACTTC.

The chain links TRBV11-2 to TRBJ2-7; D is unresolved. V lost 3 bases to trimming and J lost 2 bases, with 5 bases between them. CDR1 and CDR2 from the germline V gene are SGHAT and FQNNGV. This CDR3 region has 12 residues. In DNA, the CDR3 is TGTGCCAGCAGCTTCCAGGCCTACGAGCAGTACTTC. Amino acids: CASSFQAYEQYF.

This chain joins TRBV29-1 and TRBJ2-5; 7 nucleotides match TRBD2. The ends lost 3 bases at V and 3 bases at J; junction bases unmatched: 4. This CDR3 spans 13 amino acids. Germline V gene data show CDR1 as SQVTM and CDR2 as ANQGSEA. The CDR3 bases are TGCAGCGTTGATCGCGGGGGAGAAGAGACCCAGTACTTC. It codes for CSVDRGGEETQYF.

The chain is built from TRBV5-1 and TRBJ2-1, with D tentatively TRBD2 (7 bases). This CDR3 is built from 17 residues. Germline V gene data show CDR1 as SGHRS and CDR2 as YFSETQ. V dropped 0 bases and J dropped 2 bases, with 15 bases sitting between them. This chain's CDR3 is CASSLAGTGGPYNEQFF. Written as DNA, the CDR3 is TGCGCCAGCAGCTTGGCCGGGACGGGGGGCCCCTACAATGAGCAGTTCTTC.

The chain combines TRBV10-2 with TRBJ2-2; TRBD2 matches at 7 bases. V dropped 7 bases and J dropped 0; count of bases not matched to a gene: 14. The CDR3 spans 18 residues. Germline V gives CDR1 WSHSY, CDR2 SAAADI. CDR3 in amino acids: CASNRRESGYTNTGELFF. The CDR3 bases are TGCGCCAGCAACCGGCGGGAGAGCGGTTATACGAACACCGGGGAGCTGTTTTTT.

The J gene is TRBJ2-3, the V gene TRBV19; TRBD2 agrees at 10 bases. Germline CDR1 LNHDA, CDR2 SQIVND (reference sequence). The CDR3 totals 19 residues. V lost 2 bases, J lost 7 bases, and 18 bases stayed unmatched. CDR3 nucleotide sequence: TGTGCCAGTAGTATAAGGCTAGCGGGGGCCCAGGTCGCACAATATACGCAGTATTTT. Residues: CASSIRLAGAQVAQYTQYF.

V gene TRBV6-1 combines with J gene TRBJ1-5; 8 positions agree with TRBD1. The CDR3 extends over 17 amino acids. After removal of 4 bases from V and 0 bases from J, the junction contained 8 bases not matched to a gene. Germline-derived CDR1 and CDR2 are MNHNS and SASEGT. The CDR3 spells CASSGGTGIDSNQPQHF. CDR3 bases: TGTGCCAGCAGTGGGGGGACAGGTATCGATAGCAATCAGCCCCAGCATTTT.

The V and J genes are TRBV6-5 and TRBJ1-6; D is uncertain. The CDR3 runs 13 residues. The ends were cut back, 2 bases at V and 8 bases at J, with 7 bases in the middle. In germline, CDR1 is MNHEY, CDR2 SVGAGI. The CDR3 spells CASSYSGYSPLHF. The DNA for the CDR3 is TGTGCCAGCAGTTACAGCGGTTATTCACCCCTCCACTTT.

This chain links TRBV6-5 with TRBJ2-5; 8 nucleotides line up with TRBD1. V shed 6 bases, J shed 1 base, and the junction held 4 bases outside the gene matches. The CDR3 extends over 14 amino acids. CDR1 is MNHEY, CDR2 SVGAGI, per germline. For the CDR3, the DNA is TGTGCCAGCAGGGAGACAGGGGTCCAAGAGACCCAGTACTTC. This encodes CASRETGVQETQYF.

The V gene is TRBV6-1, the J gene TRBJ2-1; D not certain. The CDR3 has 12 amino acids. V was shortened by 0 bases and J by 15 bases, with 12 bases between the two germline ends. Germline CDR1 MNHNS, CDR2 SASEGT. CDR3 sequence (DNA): TGTGCCAGCAGTGAAGCCCCTAGAACGCCGTTCTTC. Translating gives CASSEAPRTPFF.

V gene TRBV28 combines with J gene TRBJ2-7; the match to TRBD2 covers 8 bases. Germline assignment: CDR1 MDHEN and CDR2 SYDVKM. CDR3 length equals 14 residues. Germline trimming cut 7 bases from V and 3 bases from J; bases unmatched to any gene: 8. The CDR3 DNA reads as TGTGCCAGCACCGGGGGGGCAAGAAGCTACGAGCAGTACTTC. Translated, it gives CASTGGARSYEQYF.

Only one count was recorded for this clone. The CDR3 here is CASSGWDKANTGELFF. The DNA of the CDR3 is TGTGCCAGCAGCGGGTGGGACAAGGCGAACACCGGGGAGCTGTTTTTT. The chain has TRBV7-9 and TRBJ2-2; a possible D gene is TRBD1 (6 bases). Trimming removed 5 bases from V and 0 bases from J, with 13 bases in between. Germline values: CDR1 SEHNR, CDR2 FQNEAQ (reference sequence). This CDR3 has 16 residues.

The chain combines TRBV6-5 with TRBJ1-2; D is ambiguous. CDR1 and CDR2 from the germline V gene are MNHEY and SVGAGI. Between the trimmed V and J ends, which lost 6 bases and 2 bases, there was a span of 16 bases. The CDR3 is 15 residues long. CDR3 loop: CASSRGEGANYGYTF. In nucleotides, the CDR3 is TGTGCCAGCAGCCGCGGTGAGGGAGCGAACTATGGCTACACCTTC.

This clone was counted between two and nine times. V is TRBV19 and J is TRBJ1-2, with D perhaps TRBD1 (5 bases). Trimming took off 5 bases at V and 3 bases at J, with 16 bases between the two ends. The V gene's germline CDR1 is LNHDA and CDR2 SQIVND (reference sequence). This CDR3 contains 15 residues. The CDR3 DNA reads TGTGCCAGTAGTCCAGGACAAGGTCAGGACTATGGCTACACCTTC. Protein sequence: CASSPGQGQDYGYTF.

The DNA of the CDR3 is TGTGCTAGTGCCCAGGGGGCGAGACGGGAAGCTTTCTTT. Translated: CASAQGARREAFF. The chain employs TRBV12-5 and TRBJ1-1; 8 bases line up with TRBD1. From germline, CDR1 is LGHNT and CDR2 FRNRAP. The V and J ends lost 7 bases and 8 bases, in that order; junction bases with no gene match: 9. The CDR3 has 13 amino acids.

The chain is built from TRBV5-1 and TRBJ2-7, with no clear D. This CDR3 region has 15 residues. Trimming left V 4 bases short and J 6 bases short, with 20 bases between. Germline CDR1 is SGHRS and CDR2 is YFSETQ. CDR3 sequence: CASSPGRIGSGEQYF. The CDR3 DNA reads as TGCGCCAGCAGCCCGGGTAGAATTGGGTCGGGCGAGCAGTACTTC. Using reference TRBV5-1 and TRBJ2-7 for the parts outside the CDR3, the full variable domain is KAGVTQTPRYLIKTRGQQVTLSCSPISGHRSVSWYQQTPGQGLQFLFEYFSETQRNKGNFPGRFSGRQFSNSRSEMNVSTLELGDSALYLCASSPGRIGSGEQYFGPGTRLTVT.

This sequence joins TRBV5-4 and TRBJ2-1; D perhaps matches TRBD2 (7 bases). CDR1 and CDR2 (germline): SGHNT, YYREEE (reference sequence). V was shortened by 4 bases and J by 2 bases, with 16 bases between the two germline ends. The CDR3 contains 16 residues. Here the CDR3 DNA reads TGTGCCAGCAGCCGGGGAGGGGGGGGCACCTACAATGAGCAGTTCTTC. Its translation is CASSRGGGGTYNEQFF.

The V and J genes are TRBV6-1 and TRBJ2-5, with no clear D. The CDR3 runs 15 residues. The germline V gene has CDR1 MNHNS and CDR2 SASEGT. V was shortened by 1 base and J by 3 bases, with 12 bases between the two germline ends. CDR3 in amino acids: CASSEDFGGKETQYF. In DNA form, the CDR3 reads TGTGCCAGCAGTGAAGATTTTGGCGGTAAAGAGACCCAGTACTTC.

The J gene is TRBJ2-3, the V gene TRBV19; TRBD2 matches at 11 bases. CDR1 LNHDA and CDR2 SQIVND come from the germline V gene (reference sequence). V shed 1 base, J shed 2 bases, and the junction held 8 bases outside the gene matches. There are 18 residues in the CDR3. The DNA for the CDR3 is TGTGCCAGTAGTATAGGCCCGACTAGCGGGGTAAACACAGATACGCAGTATTTT. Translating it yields CASSIGPTSGVNTDTQYF.

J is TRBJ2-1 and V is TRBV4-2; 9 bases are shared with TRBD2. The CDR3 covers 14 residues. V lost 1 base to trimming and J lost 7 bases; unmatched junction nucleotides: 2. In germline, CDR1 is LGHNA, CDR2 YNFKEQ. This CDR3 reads CASSQGGLANEQFF. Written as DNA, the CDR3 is TGTGCCAGCAGCCAAGGGGGACTAGCAAATGAGCAGTTCTTC.

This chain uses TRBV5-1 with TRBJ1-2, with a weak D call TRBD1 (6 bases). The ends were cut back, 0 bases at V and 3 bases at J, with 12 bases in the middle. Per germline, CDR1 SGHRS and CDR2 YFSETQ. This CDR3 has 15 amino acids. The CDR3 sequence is CASSLVKAGDYGYTF. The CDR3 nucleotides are TGCGCCAGCAGCTTGGTGAAGGCAGGGGACTATGGCTACACCTTC.

The CDR3: CASSVQRTGRGSYNEQFF. CDR3 nucleotides: TGTGCCAGCAGCGTACAAAGGACAGGGAGGGGTTCCTACAATGAGCAGTTCTTC. This chain uses TRBV7-9 with TRBJ2-1; a possible D gene is TRBD1 (8 bases). V lost 5 bases, J lost 1 base, and 21 bases lay in between. Germline V gene sequence: CDR1 SEHNR, CDR2 FQNEAQ (reference sequence). This CDR3 has 18 amino acids.

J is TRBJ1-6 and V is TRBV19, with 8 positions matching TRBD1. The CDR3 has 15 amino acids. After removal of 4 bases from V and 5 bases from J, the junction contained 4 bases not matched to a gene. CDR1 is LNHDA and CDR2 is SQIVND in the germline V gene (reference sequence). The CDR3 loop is CASSKGQDDNSPLHF. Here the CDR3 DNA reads TGTGCCAGTAGTAAGGGACAGGACGATAATTCACCCCTCCACTTT.